The T cell receptor (beta chain) under discussion was sequenced for a study of regulatory T cells in long-lasting Graves disease. Stated time point: newly diagnosed GD, antithyroid drugs for less than 3 months. PBMC RNA served as the TCR library source. The germline V gene encodes CDR1 SGHTA and CDR2 FQGTGA. V gave up 0 bases and J gave up 10 bases; unmatched junction bases: 2. The CDR3 loop spans 14 amino acids. CDR3-region Arm-PCR and iRepertoire HTBI primers produced the TCR beta libraries. A single record per CDR3 protein comes from TCRdb applying MiXCR to the multiplex PCR reads. Here the sample spans a few hundred thousand distinct CDR3 sequences, about 16% being singletons. This clonotype was recorded a few times. A further study also used this sample, focusing on T cells in Graves' hyperthyroidism and ophthalmopathy. From that second work: A model built on 13 V-J features separated ophthalmopathy from stable hyperthyroidism.

V gene TRBV7-3 combines with J gene TRBJ2-1, with 11 bases matching TRBD1. The specimen was peripheral blood mononuclear cells (PBMCs), collected at new diagnosis, from a patient treated with antithyroid drugs. This sequence was found in a woman aged 18-30 years with Graves disease. The CDR3 reads CASSLTGDRGEQFF. CDR3 nucleotide sequence: TGTGCCAGCAGCTTAACGGGGGACAGGGGGGAGCAGTTCTTC.